This T cell receptor beta chain appears in the sequencing data of a study of blood T cell repertoires in COVID-19. For the study at large: Samples representing acute and convalescent COVID-19 were sourced from the United States, Italy and Spain. T cells, B-cell-depleted T cells, or PBMCs provided the cDNA or gDNA that served as material.

This CDR3 comprises 16 residues. Germline V CDR1 and CDR2: DFQATT, SNEGSKA (reference sequence). Trimming took off 3 bases at V and 0 bases at J, with 16 bases between the two ends. Under the authors' procedure: Cell counts per sample came from amplifying reference gene primers. Clones were read by immunoSEQ multiplex PCR, and TCRdb kept only the in-frame ones, dropping some. V, J and clone size were drawn from that table, and D and trimming were deduced from the DNA. The table lists about 69,000 clones, 79% of them singletons. The sequenced sample was peripheral blood. The genes are TRBV20-1 and TRBJ2-3, with D possibly being TRBD2 (6 bases). The TCR sequence derives from a human donor in a cohort sampled during active COVID-19. The CDR3 bases are TGCAGTGCTAGTTATGGGGGGTCCACTAGCACAGATACGCAGTATTTT. Its translation is CSASYGGSTSTDTQYF.